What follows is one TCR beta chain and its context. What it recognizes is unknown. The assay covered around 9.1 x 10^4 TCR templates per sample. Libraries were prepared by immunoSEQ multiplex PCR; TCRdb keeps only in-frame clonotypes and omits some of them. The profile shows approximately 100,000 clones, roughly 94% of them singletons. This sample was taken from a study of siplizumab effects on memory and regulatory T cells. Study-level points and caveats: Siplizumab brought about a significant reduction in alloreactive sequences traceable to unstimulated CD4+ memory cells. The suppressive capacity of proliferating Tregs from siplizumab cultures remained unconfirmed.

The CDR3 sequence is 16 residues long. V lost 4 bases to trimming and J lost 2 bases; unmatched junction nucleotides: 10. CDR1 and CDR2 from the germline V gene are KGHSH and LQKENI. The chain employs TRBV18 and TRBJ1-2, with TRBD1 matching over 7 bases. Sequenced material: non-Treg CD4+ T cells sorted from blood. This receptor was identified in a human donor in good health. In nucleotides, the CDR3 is TGTGCCAGCTCACAGGGGACAGACTCCTACAACTATGGCTACACCTTC. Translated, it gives CASSQGTDSYNYGYTF.